This T cell receptor (beta chain) was observed in a study of T cell responses to AZD1222 COVID-19 vaccine. Study outcomes and limitations: Repertoires in all cases were sampled only once the peak T cell response had passed. Reports indicate that nearly half of spike-specific TCRs are directed at unmutated variant regions. Elevations in Spike-specific TCR breadth and depth followed administration of two AZD1222 doses.

Clones were sequenced by immunoSEQ multiplex PCR, and TCRdb holds only the in-frame ones, with some missing. The table shows 150,000 or so clones, with 89% occurring only once. A note on this clone: The antigen is undetermined.

This CDR3 spans 16 amino acids. The ends lost 3 bases at V and 6 bases at J; junction bases unmatched: 8. CDR1 is MDHEN, CDR2 SYDVKM, per germline. This TCR was recovered from an adult in good health. The genes are TRBV28 and TRBJ1-5; 10 nucleotides agree with TRBD1. This sample comprised peripheral blood, obtained on day 0 of AZD1222 vaccination. CDR3 residues: CASSFWGDRGGQPQHF. The CDR3 DNA is TGTGCCAGCAGTTTTTGGGGGGACAGGGGAGGTCAGCCCCAGCATTTT.